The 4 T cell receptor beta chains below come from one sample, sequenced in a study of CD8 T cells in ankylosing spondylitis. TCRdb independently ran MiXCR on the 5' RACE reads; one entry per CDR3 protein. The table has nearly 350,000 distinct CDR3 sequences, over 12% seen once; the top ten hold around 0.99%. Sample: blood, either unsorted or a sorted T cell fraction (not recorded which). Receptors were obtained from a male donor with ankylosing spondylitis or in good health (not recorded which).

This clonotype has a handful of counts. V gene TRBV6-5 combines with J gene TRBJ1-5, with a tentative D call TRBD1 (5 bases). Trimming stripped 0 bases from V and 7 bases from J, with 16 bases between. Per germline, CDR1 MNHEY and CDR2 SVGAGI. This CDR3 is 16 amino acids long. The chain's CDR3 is CASSYSGREDGQPQHF. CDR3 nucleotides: TGTGCCAGCAGTTACTCGGGCAGGGAGGACGGGCAGCCCCAGCATTTT.

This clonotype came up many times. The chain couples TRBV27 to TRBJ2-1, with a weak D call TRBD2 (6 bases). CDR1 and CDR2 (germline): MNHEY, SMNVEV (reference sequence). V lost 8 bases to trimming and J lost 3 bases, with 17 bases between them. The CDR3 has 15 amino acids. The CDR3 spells CASQLKGLNYNEQFF. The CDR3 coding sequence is TGTGCCAGCCAACTTAAGGGACTCAACTACAATGAGCAGTTCTTC.

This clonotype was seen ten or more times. CDR3 amino acids: CASSEYMAGQTSGNTIYF. CDR3 DNA: TGTGCCAGCAGTGAATATATGGCCGGACAGACCTCTGGAAACACCATATATTTT. The chain carries TRBV25-1 and TRBJ1-3; a weak D match, TRBD1 (6 bases). Between the trimmed V and J ends, which lost 0 bases and 0 bases, there was a span of 15 bases. Germline V lookup: CDR1 MGHDK, CDR2 SYGVNS. There are 18 residues in the CDR3.

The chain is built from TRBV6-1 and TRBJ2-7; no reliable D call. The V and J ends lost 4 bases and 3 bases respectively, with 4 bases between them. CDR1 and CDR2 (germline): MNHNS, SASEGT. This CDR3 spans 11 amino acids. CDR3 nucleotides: TGTGCCAGCAGTGGCCACTACGAGCAGTACTTC. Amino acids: CASSGHYEQYF.